These T cell receptor beta chains were read from a single sample in a study of T cells after posttransplantation cyclophosphamide. The repertoire was sequenced with immunoSEQ multiplex PCR; TCRdb's copy has only in-frame clones and lacks some. The counts give almost 35,000 clones, none of them seen only once; under 7% is held by the top ten. Sequencing was performed on PBMCs. The receptors derive from a woman aged 45-59 years in good health and a related stem cell transplant donor. Each CDR3 is given with its conserved first and last residue. The D gene is left open where the match is weak. A clone size is listed for some rows: how often the clone was seen (once, few, many), or a class if it is expanded.

v_call	clone_size	j_call	d_call	cdr3_nt	cdr3_aa
TRBV12-3/TRBV12-4	.	TRBJ1-1	.	TGTGCCAGCAGTCCTACAGGGCGAGCTGAAGCTTTCTTT	CASSPTGRAEAFF
TRBV9	few	TRBJ2-3	.	TGTGCCAGCAGCGTAGTAGGGGTAGCAGATACGCAGTATTTT	CASSVVGVADTQYF
TRBV10-3	many	TRBJ2-7	.	TGTGCCATCAGTGGCCAAGATAGCTACGAGCAGTACTTC	CAISGQDSYEQYF
TRBV4-1	many	TRBJ1-1	.	TGCGCCAGCAGCCAAGCGATAATCGGGACAAGAACTGAAGCTTTCTTT	CASSQAIIGTRTEAFF
TRBV25-1	many	TRBJ2-7	.	TGTGCCAGCCGAACAGAGTACGAGCAGTACTTC	CASRTEYEQYF
TRBV6-2/TRBV6-3	many	TRBJ1-1	TRBD1	TGTGCCAGCAGCCAACAGGGGGCGAACACTGAAGCTTTCTTT	CASSQQGANTEAFF
TRBV9	many	TRBJ1-2	.	TGTGCCAGCAGCGTAGAGGGGGATTACTATGGCTACACCTTC	CASSVEGDYYGYTF
TRBV6-1	many	TRBJ2-7	.	TGTGCCAGCAGTTGGGGGCACTCCTACGAGCAGTACTTC	CASSWGHSYEQYF
TRBV19	many	TRBJ1-1	.	TGTGCCAGTAGTGGTAGCAGGGTCACTGAAGCTTTCTTT	CASSGSRVTEAFF
TRBV5-4	many	TRBJ2-7	TRBD1	TGTGCCAGCAGCTTGGGGCGGGGACAGGGGGTTGGCGAGCAGTACTTC	CASSLGRGQGVGEQYF
TRBV4-1	many	TRBJ2-1	TRBD2	TGCGCCAGCAGCCAAGATCCTGCGGGAGTCGCCTACAATGAGCAGTTCTTC	CASSQDPAGVAYNEQFF
TRBV10-3	many	TRBJ1-1	.	TGTGCCATCAGTTTGGAGGGGGTGAACACTGAAGCTTTCTTT	CAISLEGVNTEAFF
TRBV24-1	few	TRBJ2-3	.	TGTGCCACCAGTGAAAACAGCCTTAGGGGCACAGATACGCAGTATTTT	CATSENSLRGTDTQYF
TRBV5-1	many	TRBJ2-2	.	TGCGCCAGCATGCCAGGATCCAATTCGAACACCGGGGAGCTGTTTTTT	CASMPGSNSNTGELFF
TRBV6-1	many	TRBJ2-7	.	TGTGCCAGCAGTGCCAGGGAGACCTACGAGCAGTACTTC	CASSARETYEQYF
TRBV5-1	many	TRBJ2-7	.	TGCGCCAGCAGCTTGAATGCAGGGCCCTACGAGCAGTACTTC	CASSLNAGPYEQYF
TRBV5-6	many	TRBJ1-2	.	TGTGCCAGCAGCTTGGGATACCAGGGCTATGGCTACACCTTC	CASSLGYQGYGYTF
TRBV27	few	TRBJ1-2	.	TGTGCCAGCAGGCGGACTGGAGTTTATGGCTACACCTTC	CASRRTGVYGYTF
TRBV5-1	.	TRBJ2-3	TRBD1	TGCGCCAGCAGCCCAAACAGGGGTCCGGGACAGCCCGCCTCAAATACGCAGTATTTT	CASSPNRGPGQPASNTQYF
TRBV27	many	TRBJ1-1	.	TGTGCCAGCAGTTTACGTTCGGCAGGATTGAACACTGAAGCTTTCTTT	CASSLRSAGLNTEAFF
TRBV5-1	.	TRBJ2-5	TRBD2	TGCGCCAGCAGCTTTATACCGGGGGGGATGGAGACCCAGTACTTC	CASSFIPGGMETQYF